The entry below describes one T cell receptor beta chain. Profiling relied on immunoSEQ multiplex PCR, and the TCRdb table lists in-frame clones only, not all of them. The sample holds a few hundred thousand clones, 80% seen once. Germline V gene lookup returns CDR1 ENHRY and CDR2 SYGVKD. The V and J ends lost 2 bases and 8 bases respectively, with 4 bases between them. The CDR3 covers 12 residues. These data come from a study of blood T cell repertoires in COVID-19. The chain has TRBV10-3 and TRBJ1-6; no firm D call. Sequenced sample: peripheral blood. This TCR came from a human donor in a cohort sampled during active COVID-19. The CDR3 sequence: CAISETDSPLHF. CDR3 bases: TGTGCCATCAGTGAGACGGATTCACCCCTCCACTTT.